This entry lists 21 T cell receptor beta chains sequenced from one sample in a study of blood T cell repertoires in COVID-19 (dated by TCRdb to 2020 to 2021). Library creation used the immunoSEQ multiplex PCR assay. As stored in TCRdb, this immuneACCESS dataset retains in-frame rearrangements with V and J assigned. A fraction of the clones does not appear; measured against another copy, unresolved V genes explain less than half of the discrepancy, and the remainder lacks a known reason. The sample table lists about 480,000 clones, approximately 90% of them with a count of one. The leading ten clones occupy 1.5% to 2% of the sample. What was sequenced was PBMCs or T cells enriched from blood (not recorded which). These receptors originate from a middle-aged woman who had recovered from COVID-19.

The chain combines TRBV11-3 with TRBJ2-1, with 7 bases lining up with TRBD2. The CDR3 is 13 residues long. V shed 5 bases, J shed 10 bases, and the junction held 8 bases outside the gene matches. Germline CDR1 reads SGHNT; CDR2 reads YENEEA. In nucleotides, the CDR3 is TGTGCCAGCAGCGGGAGGGCTCACTGGGAGCAGTTCTTC. Translated, it gives CASSGRAHWEQFF.

The V and J genes are TRBV9 and TRBJ1-3, with no clear D. Germline loops: CDR1 SGDLS, CDR2 YYNGEE. CDR3 size: 13 residues. V lost 3 bases and J lost 4, with 8 bases in between. CDR3: CASSEYEGNTIYF. The CDR3 coding sequence is TGTGCCAGCAGCGAATATGAGGGAAACACCATATATTTT.

The V gene is TRBV24-1, the J gene TRBJ2-1; TRBD2 agrees at 8 bases. Germline lookup yields CDR1 KGHDR and CDR2 SFDVKD. CDR3 length equals 16 residues. V shed 4 bases, J shed 8 bases, and the junction held 12 bases outside the gene matches. CDR3: CATSDPGTSSPDEQFF. The DNA for the CDR3 is TGTGCCACCAGTGACCCCGGGACTAGTAGTCCGGATGAGCAGTTCTTC.

This clone occurred once. V is TRBV7-9 and J is TRBJ1-1; 7 bases map to TRBD1. CDR1 and CDR2 (germline): SEHNR, FQNEAQ (reference sequence). V gave up 4 bases and J gave up 1 base; unmatched junction bases: 12. This CDR3 region has 17 residues. For the CDR3, the DNA is TGTGCCAGCAGCTCCCGTGACAGGGTCTATGCGAACACTGAAGCTTTCTTT. It encodes CASSSRDRVYANTEAFF. Looking up the rest from reference TRBV7-9 and TRBJ1-1 gives the full variable domain: DTGVSQNPRHKITKRGQNVTFRCDPISEHNRLYWYRQTLGQGPEFLTYFQNEAQLEKSRLLSDRFSAERPKGSFSTLEIQRTEQGDSAMYLCASSSRDRVYANTEAFFGQGTRLTVV.

The genes are TRBV25-1 and TRBJ1-6; D is unresolved. Per germline, CDR1 MGHDK and CDR2 SYGVNS. The CDR3 consists of 16 residues. V was shortened by 8 bases and J by 5 bases, with 19 bases between the two germline ends. CDR3: CASVSGVGSNNSPLHF. The CDR3, as DNA: TGTGCCAGCGTTTCCGGGGTAGGGAGTAATAATTCACCCCTCCACTTT.

The chain carries TRBV3-1 (or the pseudogene TRBV3-2) and TRBJ1-3, with D perhaps matching TRBD1 (6 bases). V was cut by 5 bases and J by 0 bases, with 11 bases left in between. This CDR3 contains 15 residues. Germline CDR1 reads LGHDT; CDR2 reads YNNKEL (reference sequence). CDR3 sequence reads: CASSYRVLSGNTIYF. The CDR3 bases are TGTGCCAGCAGCTACAGGGTTCTCTCTGGAAACACCATATATTTT.

As to this clone: The same CDR3 arises from other DNA sequences in this sample as well. This sequence joins TRBV18 and TRBJ2-5; D is ambiguous. Trimming shortened V by 3 bases and J by 2 bases, and 7 bases separated the two germline ends. The CDR3 contains 13 residues. In germline, CDR1 is KGHSH, CDR2 LQKENI. CDR3 DNA: TGTGCCAGCTCACCGTCGAGTCAAGAGACCCAGTACTTC. It codes for CASSPSSQETQYF.

V usage is TRBV2 and J usage is TRBJ1-4, with 10 bases lining up with TRBD1. The CDR3 covers 14 residues. The germline gives CDR1 SNHLY, CDR2 FYNNEI. The junction had 6 bases not matched to a gene; V was cut back by 4 bases and J by 10 bases. The CDR3 is CASSAGTGERKLFF. The DNA for the CDR3 is TGTGCCAGCAGTGCCGGGACAGGGGAAAGAAAACTGTTTTTT.

CDR3 nucleotides: TGTGCCAGCAGCTTAGGGACTAGCGGGAGGACAGATACGCAGTATTTT. Translation: CASSLGTSGRTDTQYF. The chain carries TRBV6-9 and TRBJ2-3; 15 positions agree with TRBD2. The CDR3 is 16 residues long. Germline V gives CDR1 MNHGY, CDR2 SVAAGI. Trimming removed 6 bases from V and 3 bases from J; junction bases left unmatched: 4.

This clone was seen once. This sequence joins TRBV29-1 and TRBJ2-7, with unresolved D. CDR3 length: 12 residues. The V and J ends lost 4 bases and 3 bases respectively, with 10 bases between them. Looked up from germline, CDR1 is SQVTM and CDR2 is ANQGSEA. In nucleotides, the CDR3 is TGCAGCGTTGGGTGGCAGCGCTACGAGCAGTACTTC. Its protein product is CSVGWQRYEQYF.

The V and J genes are TRBV7-9 and TRBJ1-5; D gene uncertain. Germline values: CDR1 SEHNR, CDR2 FQNEAQ (reference sequence). The V and J ends lost 5 bases and 3 bases respectively, with 14 bases between them. This CDR3 is built from 15 residues. The CDR3 DNA sequence: TGTGCCAGCAGCCCCCCCGGGGATCTCAATCAGCCCCAGCATTTT. This codes for CASSPPGDLNQPQHF.

The V gene is TRBV29-1, the J gene TRBJ2-3; TRBD2 agrees at 9 bases. With V trimmed by 1 base and J by 2 bases, 4 bases remained unmatched. There are 15 residues in the CDR3. Germline loops: CDR1 SQVTM, CDR2 ANQGSEA. The CDR3 DNA sequence: TGCAGCGTTGAAGGTCTAGCGGGACCCACAGATACGCAGTATTTT. This translates into CSVEGLAGPTDTQYF.

This clone was recorded only once. J is TRBJ2-7 and V is TRBV3-1 (or the pseudogene TRBV3-2), with TRBD2 matching over 12 bases. Per germline, CDR1 LGHDT and CDR2 YNNKEL (reference sequence). Losses at the gene ends were 2 bases for V and 6 bases for J; bases not matched to a gene: 11. The CDR3 runs to 17 residues. CDR3 DNA sequence: TGTGCCAGCAGCCAAAGCCTAGCGGGAGGGTCCTTCCCCGAGCAGTACTTC. It codes for CASSQSLAGGSFPEQYF.

This clone was recorded once. This chain uses TRBV27 with TRBJ2-1; 10 nucleotides align to TRBD2. The V segment lost 4 bases and the J segment 5 bases; nucleotides outside the gene matches: 20. From germline, CDR1 is MNHEY and CDR2 SMNVEV (reference sequence). This CDR3 contains 20 residues. The CDR3 sequence: CASSSVKAGGPIHPNNEQFF. As DNA, the CDR3 is TGTGCCAGCAGTTCGGTGAAAGCGGGAGGGCCTATACACCCCAACAATGAGCAGTTCTTC.

The rearrangement uses TRBV30 and TRBJ1-6, with 9 bases that match TRBD1. The CDR3 spans 14 residues. The germline gives CDR1 GTSNPN, CDR2 SVGIG (reference sequence). The J segment lost 10 bases and the V segment lost 1 base, leaving 5 bases of the junction unmatched. The DNA of the CDR3 is TGTGCCTGGAGTGAGACAGGGGGAGGATCACCCCTCCACTTT. It translates to CAWSETGGGSPLHF.

The chain employs TRBV7-2 and TRBJ1-3, with D uncertain. The V gene's germline CDR1 is SGHTA and CDR2 FQGNSA. V gave up 5 bases and J gave up 3 bases, with 14 bases separating them. CDR3 size: 15 residues. The CDR3 loop reads CASSLPAISGNTIYF. As DNA, the CDR3 is TGTGCCAGCAGCCTACCCGCAATTAGTGGAAACACCATATATTTT. Looking up the rest from reference TRBV7-2 and TRBJ1-3 gives the full variable domain: GAGVSQSPSNKVTEKGKDVELRCDPISGHTALYWYRQSLGQGLEFLIYFQGNSAPDKSGLPSDRFSAERTGGSVSTLTIQRTQQEDSAVYLCASSLPAISGNTIYFGEGSWLTVV.

V is TRBV11-2 and J is TRBJ2-1, with 12 positions matching TRBD2. V shed 4 bases and J 4 bases; nucleotides not matched to a gene: 5. CDR3 length equals 16 residues. CDR1 is SGHAT and CDR2 is FQNNGV in the germline V gene. The CDR3 sequence is CASSSLAGGVYNEQFF. The DNA for the CDR3 is TGTGCCAGCAGCTCGCTAGCGGGAGGGGTTTACAATGAGCAGTTCTTC.

The V gene is TRBV25-1, the J gene TRBJ1-1; 7 bases line up with TRBD1. This CDR3 is 14 amino acids long. Germline V gene lookup returns CDR1 MGHDK and CDR2 SYGVNS. Trimming at V came to 4 bases and at J to 5 bases, leaving 7 bases not matched to a gene. DNA for the CDR3: TGTGCCAGCAGTGCGACAGGGAGGAGTACTGAAGCTTTCTTT. This translates into CASSATGRSTEAFF. The complete variable domain, with remaining parts taken from reference TRBV25-1 and TRBJ1-1, reads EADIYQTPRYLVIGTGKKITLECSQTMGHDKMYWYQQDPGMELHLIHYSYGVNSTEKGDLSSESTVSRIRTEHFPLTLESARPSHTSQYLCASSATGRSTEAFFGQGTRLTVV.

Only a few counts were recorded for this clone. V usage is TRBV2 and J usage is TRBJ1-1; D gene uncertain. This CDR3 region has 11 residues. From germline, CDR1 is SNHLY and CDR2 FYNNEI. V was pared by 8 bases and J by 4 bases, with 8 bases between. DNA of the CDR3: TGTGCCAGCGAATGGAGCACTGAAGCTTTCTTT. Its protein product is CASEWSTEAFF. Full variable domain (remainder filled in from reference TRBV2 and TRBJ1-1): EPEVTQTPSHQVTQMGQEVILRCVPISNHLYFYWYRQILGQKVEFLVSFYNNEISEKSEIFDDQFSVERPDGSNFTLKIRSTKLEDSAMYFCASEWSTEAFFGQGTRLTVV.

This chain connects TRBV19 to TRBJ2-1; 8 nucleotides align to TRBD2. J gave up 8 bases and V 7 bases, and 7 bases lay outside the gene matches. Germline V gene sequence: CDR1 LNHDA, CDR2 SQIVND (reference sequence). This CDR3 has 13 residues. Here the CDR3 DNA reads TGTGCCAGTACCCATAGCGGGACCTATGAGCAGTTCTTC. Its protein is CASTHSGTYEQFF.

The chain combines TRBV27 with TRBJ2-1; 8 bases line up with TRBD2. Unmatched junction bases numbered 4, after V lost 3 bases and J lost 6 bases. Germline loops: CDR1 MNHEY, CDR2 SMNVEV (reference sequence). The CDR3 has 14 residues. The CDR3 is CASSFLAGTNEQFF. The CDR3 nucleotides are TGTGCCAGCAGTTTTTTAGCGGGAACCAATGAGCAGTTCTTC.